This TCR beta chain was profiled in a study of cytomegalovirus exposure and HLA in healthy donors. Concerning this clone: The antigen remains unidentified.

This CDR3 comprises 14 residues. Between the trimmed V and J ends, which lost 4 bases and 4 bases, there was a span of 13 bases. Per the germline V gene, CDR1 is LNHDA and CDR2 is SQIVND (reference sequence). The PCR had 60 Vbeta and 13 Jbeta primers. The protocol was immunoSEQ multiplex PCR, while the TCRdb copy is restricted to in-frame clones and leaves out a portion. The sample has 87,000 or so clones, roughly 71% seen once. Whole-study results and caveats: It has been reported that TCR beta sequences accurately predicted the HLA-A and HLA-B alleles of most subjects. A later analysis revealed that TCR association rates differed between HLA loci, peaking at DRB1 and bottoming out at HLA-C.

This TCR came from a woman between 40 and 55 years old in good health and CMV-seronegative. Sequenced material: PBMCs. J is TRBJ1-2 and V is TRBV19; D is unclear. The CDR3 is CASSTLGSGYGYTF. CDR3 bases: TGTGCCAGTAGTACCCTTGGGAGCGGCTATGGCTACACCTTC.